The subject of this entry is one TCR beta chain. It lacks a known antigen. Nothing much larger sits one base from this clone, and base qualities are not available. In total, roughly 670 healthy bone marrow donors made up the cohort. At the time of sampling, every cohort member was nominally healthy, though immune exposures that went unrecorded were likely present. The donor tested CMV seronegative, placing the donor among the 350 or so seronegative members of the cohort. Every donor gave a peripheral blood sample, and the peripheral blood mononuclear cells from that sample were used for TCR beta sequencing. The Qiagen DNeasy Blood Extraction Kit was used to extract genomic DNA from the blood cell samples. This sample is drawn from a study of cytomegalovirus exposure and HLA in healthy donors (TCRdb year 2017). Study-wide context: According to an earlier analysis of a few hundred of the donors, roughly 180 million T cells yielded over 90 million unique TCR beta sequences and approximately 300 Gb of sequence data. In a later analysis, previously published TCR beta repertoires from several hundred donors were re-analyzed and high-resolution HLA genotyping was added so that TCR occurrence patterns could be studied. Typing coverage varied by locus: about 629-630 donors for A, B, C, DRB1 and DQB1; approximately 500 for DQA1; about 600 for DPA1; 400 to 480 for DPB1. Besides the first cohort of under 700 subjects, a separate validation cohort made up of 120 different subjects was used. Donor age, sex, ethnicity and CMV serostatus were compiled alongside the repertoire data. The study combined high-throughput TCR immunosequencing, statistical association of individual TCRs with disease status, and machine learning to predict cytomegalovirus infection status. Among roughly 400 genotyped donors of the cohort, an average of around 220,000 unique TCR beta nucleotide sequences was sequenced per donor, of which roughly 17% were non-productive. To decide whether each TCR beta V gene segment behaved as functional or pseudogenic, an earlier analysis of approximately 620 of the donors relied on high-throughput TCR beta sequencing. All discovery cohort repertoires had been generated on a single sequencing platform. Several DR-DQ haplotypes were handled as single units for association and clustering, since linkage in the cohort was strong. The study aimed to test whether signatures of past pathogen exposure could be identified by cataloging public T cell receptors. Roughly 310 gigabases of sequencing data and approximately 85 million unique TCR sequences were included in an early release covering over 600 HLA-typed donors. Using immunosequencing, the study profiled T cell repertoires from 500 to 800 subjects and related those repertoires to cytomegalovirus serostatus. A later genetic analysis took genome-wide SNP genotypes for about 65% of the 666 donors and used that subset as a discovery cohort. Class I and class II HLA loci were covered by the typing at four-digit resolution. The genetic ancestry cluster associated with self-reported Caucasian donors included about 81% of the 398 genotyped donors. The later analysis used no new phenotypic data to find candidate immune exposures, relying instead on TCR beta sequences and their occurrence across donors. Here is what the overall study found, with its caveats: Because counts were too low, roughly 16 rarely observed V segments, including chromosome 9 orphons, were excluded from the earlier analysis of roughly 580 of the donors. A total of 150 or so TCR beta chains were listed by the study as associated with cytomegalovirus. When HLA alleles, especially DR and DQ, strongly co-occurred, TCR associations were difficult to assign to individual alleles. In a later analysis, TCR association rates were found to vary across HLA loci, with the most associated TCRs seen for DRB1 alleles and the fewest for HLA-C alleles. Correlated functional status among segregating V segments might be attributable to linkage disequilibrium, but an unknown experimental factor could not be ruled out. Across donors, most TCR sequences were observed very rarely, whereas some public TCRs were present in many individuals. Because HLA typing was missing for some donors at each locus, association tests included only the typed subset. Only TCR beta chains were sequenced in this cohort, and the absence of alpha or paired-chain data limited detectable features. According to a later analysis, parvovirus B19, influenza, CMV and Epstein-Barr virus appeared linked to several top co-occurrence clusters. V-gene and J-gene trimming of TCR beta chains was associated with a missense DCLRE1C variant in a later genetic analysis, and the association was replicated in an independent cohort. It was suggested by the authors that the approach could potentially be generalized to other disease states and immunological phenotypes. In a later genetic analysis, fewer N-insertions in productive TCRs were reported among donors in an Asian-associated ancestry cluster than the roughly 710-donor mean. A further reported finding was that TCR beta sequences accurately predicted the HLA-A and HLA-B alleles for most subjects in the first cohort. The classifier was reported to diagnose cytomegalovirus status with high specificity and sensitivity in both the original and validation cohorts. Specific HLA alleles were associated with more than 15,000 TCR beta sequences at a false discovery rate of 0.05 in a later analysis. Roughly uniform sequencing depth across donors was assumed in presence/absence analyses, although this assumption may not hold. A later analysis found that most CMV-associated TCR beta chains appeared HLA-restricted, with HLA associations seemingly driven largely by CMV exposure. A few of the identified cytomegalovirus-associated TCR beta chains were confirmed in vitro to be specific for cytomegalovirus antigens. In an earlier analysis of a few hundred of the donors, most TCR beta V segments were observed in productive rearrangements about 90% or about 30% of the time, broadly matching IMGT annotations. Compared with equally common non-associated chains, HLA-associated TCR beta chains in a later analysis were more clonally expanded and had lower generation probabilities. Immune exposure information for the cohort was limited to CMV serostatus. The 87-base-pair reads could not distinguish some IMGT-functional V segments, including TRBV6-2 and TRBV6-3, so those segments were excluded. The sequencing pipeline was judged likely to have produced a cluster of highly shared sequence variants as a technical artifact.

The library was produced with the immunoSEQ multiplex PCR assay. A mixture of 60 forward primers for TCR Vbeta segments and 13 reverse primers for TCR Jbeta segments was used in the multiplex PCR. The CDR3 region of rearranged TCR beta genes was amplified from genomic DNA by a multiplex PCR assay. On the Illumina HiSeq System, the amplified TCR beta libraries were sequenced as 87-base-pair reads. The study's own analysis went as follows. A later analysis counted approximately 84 million unique TCR beta chains across the 650 to 800 repertoires, and roughly 10 million of these chains were shared by at least two donors. Raw reads were error-corrected and collapsed into unique sequences with a nearest-neighbor algorithm that merged closely related sequences to remove PCR and sequencing errors. Alignment of CDR3 sequences to IMGT reference sequences was used to assign V, D and J gene segments. For a sequence to be retained, a match of at least six nucleotides was required to both a V gene segment and a J gene segment. Rearrangements were classified as productive when the CDR3 lacked stop codons and remained in frame with V and J, and all other rearrangements were classified as non-productive. Following IMGT convention, CDR3 was defined as the stretch from the second conserved V-encoded cysteine to the conserved J-encoded phenylalanine. In an earlier analysis of more than 550 of the donors, sequences lacking an unambiguous match to a single V gene segment were excluded. In an earlier analysis of 587 of the donors, a V segment was called functional when productive rearrangements were above 56.7%, and segregating when the standard deviation between donors exceeded 5%. A statistical classification framework was built for diagnosing cytomegalovirus status from the catalog of TCR beta chain sequences. In a later analysis, TCR nucleotide sequences were compared against IMGT/GENE-DB human TR gene sequences so that V and J genes could be assigned. A later analysis assigned CDR3 sequences and most-parsimonious VDJ recombination scenarios with the TCRdist pipeline. In a later analysis, each TCR beta chain was defined by its CDR3 amino acid sequence together with its V-gene family, and reads lacking a unique V-gene family were excluded. In a later analysis, around 600 highly shared, low-generation-probability nucleotide sequences were removed to address suspected cross-contamination and a sequencing artifact. For each public chain, a later analysis derived a clonal expansion index from normalized ranks of inferred template counts within each repertoire. In a later analysis, generation probabilities were computed using a VDJ recombination model fitted to out-of-frame rearrangements, and the results were checked against IGoR. In a later analysis, TCR-TCR, TCR-HLA and TCR-CMV co-occurrence was scored with hypergeometric tests, and a repertoire-size bias correction was applied to TCR pairs. False discovery rates were estimated in a later analysis by permuting HLA or CMV assignments 20 times. A later analysis grouped co-occurring TCRs with DBSCAN, adding TCRdist sequence similarity when clustering within HLA-allele-positive subsets. For co-occurrence clustering, repertoires with fewer than 30,000 or more than 120,000 public chains were excluded, along with roughly five repertoires with anomalous nucleotide sharing. Held by TCRdb, this immuneACCESS table contains in-frame sequences only and omits some clones. Under half of the omission traces to an unresolved V gene where checked; the cause of the rest is unknown. The V and J calls and clone size are taken from that table; D and trimming were inferred from the DNA. The sample contains approximately 290,000 clones, roughly 80% of them found a single time. Of the sample, about 0.28% is held by the ten largest clones.

The germline V gene (reference sequence) supplies CDR1 LNHDA and CDR2 SQIVND. The CDR3 holds 16 amino acids from the cysteine to the phenylalanine. Only the CDR3 portion is preserved as DNA: 48 bases, with reading frame beginning at the first base. Trimming takes 3 bases off V and 6 bases off J; junction bases not matched to a gene: 10. The sequenced sample consisted of PBMCs. The chain employs TRBV19 and TRBJ1-5, and 8 bases in between align with TRBD1. This sequence was found in a girl aged 2-10 years in good health and CMV-seronegative. The DNA sequence reads TGTGCCAGTAGTATCCAAGGGCAGGGGGCAATTCAGCCCCAGCATTTT. The resulting protein is CASSIQGQGAIQPQHF.